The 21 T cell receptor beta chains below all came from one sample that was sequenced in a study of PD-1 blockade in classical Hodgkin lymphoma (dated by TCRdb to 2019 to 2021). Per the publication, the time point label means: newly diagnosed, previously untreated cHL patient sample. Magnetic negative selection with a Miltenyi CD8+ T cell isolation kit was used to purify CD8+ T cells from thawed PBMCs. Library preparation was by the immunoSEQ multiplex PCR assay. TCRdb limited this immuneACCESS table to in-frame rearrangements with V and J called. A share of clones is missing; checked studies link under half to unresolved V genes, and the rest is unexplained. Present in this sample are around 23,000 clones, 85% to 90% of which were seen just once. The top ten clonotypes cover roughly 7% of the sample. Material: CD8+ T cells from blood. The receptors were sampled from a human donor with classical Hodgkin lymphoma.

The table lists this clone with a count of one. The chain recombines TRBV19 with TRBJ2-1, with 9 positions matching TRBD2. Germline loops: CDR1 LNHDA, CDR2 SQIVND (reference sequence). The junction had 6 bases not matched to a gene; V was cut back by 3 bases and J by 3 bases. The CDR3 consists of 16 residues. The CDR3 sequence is CASSIGSGGIYNEQFF. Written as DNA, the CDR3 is TGTGCCAGTAGTATTGGCAGCGGGGGGATCTACAATGAGCAGTTCTTC.

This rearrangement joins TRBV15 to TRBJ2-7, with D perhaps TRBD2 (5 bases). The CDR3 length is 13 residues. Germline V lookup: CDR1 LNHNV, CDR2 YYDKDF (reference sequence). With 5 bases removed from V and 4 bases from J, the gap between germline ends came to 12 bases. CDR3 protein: CATSVEGLYEQYF. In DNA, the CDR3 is TGTGCCACCAGCGTTGAGGGCTTATACGAGCAGTACTTC.

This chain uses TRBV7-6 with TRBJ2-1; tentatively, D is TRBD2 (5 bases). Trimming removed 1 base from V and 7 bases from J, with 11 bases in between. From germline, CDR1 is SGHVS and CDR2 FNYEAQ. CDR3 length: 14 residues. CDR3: CASSLDASRNEQFF. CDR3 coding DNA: TGTGCCAGCAGCTTAGATGCTAGCAGGAATGAGCAGTTCTTC.

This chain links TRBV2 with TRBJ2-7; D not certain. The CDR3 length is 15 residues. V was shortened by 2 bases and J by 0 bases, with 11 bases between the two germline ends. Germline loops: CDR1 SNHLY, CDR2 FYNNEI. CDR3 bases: TGTGCCAGCAGTGAAATCGCCAAGACCTCCTACGAGCAGTACTTC. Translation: CASSEIAKTSYEQYF.

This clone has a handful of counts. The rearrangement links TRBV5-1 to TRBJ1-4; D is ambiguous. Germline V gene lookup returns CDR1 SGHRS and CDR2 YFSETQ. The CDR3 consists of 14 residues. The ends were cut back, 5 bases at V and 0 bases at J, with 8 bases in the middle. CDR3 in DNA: TGCGCCAGCAGACCGTATGCAACTAATGAAAAACTGTTTTTT. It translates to CASRPYATNEKLFF.

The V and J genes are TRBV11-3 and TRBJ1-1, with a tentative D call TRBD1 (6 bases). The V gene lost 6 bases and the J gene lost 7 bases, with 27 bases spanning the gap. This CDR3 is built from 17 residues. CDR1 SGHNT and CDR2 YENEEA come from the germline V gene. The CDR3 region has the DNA TGTGCCAGCAGATTTCGGGGCCCCCGACTTCAAGGGGGTGAAGCTTTCTTT. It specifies CASRFRGPRLQGGEAFF.

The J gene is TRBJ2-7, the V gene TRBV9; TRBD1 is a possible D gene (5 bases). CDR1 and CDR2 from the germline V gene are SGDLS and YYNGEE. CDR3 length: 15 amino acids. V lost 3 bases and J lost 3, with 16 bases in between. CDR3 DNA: TGTGCCAGCAGCGCTTATGGGGCAGAAAGCTACGAGCAGTACTTC. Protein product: CASSAYGAESYEQYF.

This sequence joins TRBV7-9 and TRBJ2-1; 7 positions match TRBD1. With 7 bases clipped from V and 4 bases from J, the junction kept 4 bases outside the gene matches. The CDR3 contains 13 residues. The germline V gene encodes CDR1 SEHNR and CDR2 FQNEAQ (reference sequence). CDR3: CASMLQGYNEQFF. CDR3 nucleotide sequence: TGTGCCAGCATGCTACAGGGGTACAATGAGCAGTTCTTC.

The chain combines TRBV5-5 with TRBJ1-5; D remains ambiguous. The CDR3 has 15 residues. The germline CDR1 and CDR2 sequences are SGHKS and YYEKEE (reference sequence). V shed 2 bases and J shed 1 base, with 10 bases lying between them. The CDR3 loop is CASSFGPKSNQPQHF. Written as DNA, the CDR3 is TGTGCCAGCAGCTTCGGACCGAAGAGCAATCAGCCCCAGCATTTT.

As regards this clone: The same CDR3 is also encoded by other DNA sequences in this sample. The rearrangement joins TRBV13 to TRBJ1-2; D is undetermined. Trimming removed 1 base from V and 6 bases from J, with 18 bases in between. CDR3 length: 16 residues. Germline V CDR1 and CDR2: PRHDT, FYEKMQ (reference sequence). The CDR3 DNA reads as TGTGCCAGCAGCTTAGCCGTGTCGACGCCCTTCCATGGCTACACCTTC. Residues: CASSLAVSTPFHGYTF.

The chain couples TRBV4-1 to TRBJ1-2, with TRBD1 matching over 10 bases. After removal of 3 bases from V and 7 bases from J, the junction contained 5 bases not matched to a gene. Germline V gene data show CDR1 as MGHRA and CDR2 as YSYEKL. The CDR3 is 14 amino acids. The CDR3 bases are TGCGCCAGCAGCCACGCCGGGACAGGGGCTGGCTACACCTTC. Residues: CASSHAGTGAGYTF.

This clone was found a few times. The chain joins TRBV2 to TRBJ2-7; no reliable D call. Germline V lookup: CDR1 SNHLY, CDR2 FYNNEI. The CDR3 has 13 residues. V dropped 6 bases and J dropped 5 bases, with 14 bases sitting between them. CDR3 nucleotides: TGTGCCAGCAGGACTGGGCATCTCCACGAGCAGTACTTC. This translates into CASRTGHLHEQYF.

CDR3 nucleotides: TGCGCCAGCAGGAGGATAGGGGGGAGCACAGATACGCAGTATTTT. Translating gives CASRRIGGSTDTQYF. This chain links TRBV5-1 with TRBJ2-3; tentatively, D is TRBD1 or TRBD2 (6 bases each). Germline V gene sequence: CDR1 SGHRS, CDR2 YFSETQ. The CDR3 contains 15 residues. Trimming removed 5 bases at V and 0 bases at J, with 13 bases between.

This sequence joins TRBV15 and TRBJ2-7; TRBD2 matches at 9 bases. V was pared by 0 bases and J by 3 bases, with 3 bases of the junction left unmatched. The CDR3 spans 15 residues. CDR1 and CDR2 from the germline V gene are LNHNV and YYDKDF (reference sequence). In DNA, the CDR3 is TGTGCCACCAGCAGAGATGGTAGCGGGAGCTACGAGCAGTACTTC. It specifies CATSRDGSGSYEQYF.

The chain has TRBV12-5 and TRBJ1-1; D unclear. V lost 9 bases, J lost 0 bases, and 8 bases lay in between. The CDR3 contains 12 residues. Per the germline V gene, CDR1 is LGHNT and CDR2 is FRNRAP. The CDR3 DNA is TGTGCTAGCACATTAATGAACACTGAAGCTTTCTTT. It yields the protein CASTLMNTEAFF.

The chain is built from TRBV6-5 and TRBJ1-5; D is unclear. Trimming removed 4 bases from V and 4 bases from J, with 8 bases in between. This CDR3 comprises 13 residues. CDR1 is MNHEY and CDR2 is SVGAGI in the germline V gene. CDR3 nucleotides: TGTGCCAGCAGTTGGATGGGGAATCAGCCCCAGCATTTT. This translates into CASSWMGNQPQHF.

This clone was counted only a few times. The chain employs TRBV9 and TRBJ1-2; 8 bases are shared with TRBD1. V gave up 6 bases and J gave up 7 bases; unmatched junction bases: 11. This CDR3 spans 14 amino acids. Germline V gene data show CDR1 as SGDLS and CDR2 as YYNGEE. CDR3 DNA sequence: TGTGCCAGCAACCTCAAACAGGGGGAGGGTGGCTACACCTTC. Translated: CASNLKQGEGGYTF.

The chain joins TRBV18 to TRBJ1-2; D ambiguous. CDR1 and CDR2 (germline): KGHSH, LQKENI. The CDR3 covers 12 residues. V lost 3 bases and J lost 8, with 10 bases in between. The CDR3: CASSPASRGYTF. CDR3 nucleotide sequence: TGTGCCAGCTCACCTGCCTCTAGGGGCTACACCTTC.

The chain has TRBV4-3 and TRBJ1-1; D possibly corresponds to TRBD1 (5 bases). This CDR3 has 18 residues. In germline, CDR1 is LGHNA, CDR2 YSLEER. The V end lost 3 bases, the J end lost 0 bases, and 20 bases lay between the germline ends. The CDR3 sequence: CASSHIGTDGPLNTEAFF. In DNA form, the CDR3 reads TGCGCCAGCAGCCACATAGGGACGGATGGACCTCTGAACACTGAAGCTTTCTTT.

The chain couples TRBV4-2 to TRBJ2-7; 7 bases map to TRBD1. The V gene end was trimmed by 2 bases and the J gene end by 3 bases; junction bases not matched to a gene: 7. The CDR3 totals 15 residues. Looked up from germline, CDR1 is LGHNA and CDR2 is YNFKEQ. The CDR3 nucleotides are TGTGCCAGCAGCCAAACCGGGACAGAGAACTACGAGCAGTACTTC. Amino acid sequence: CASSQTGTENYEQYF.

The CDR3 sequence: CASSPKQGSLRGYGYTF. Here the CDR3 DNA reads TGCGCCAGCAGCCCCAAACAGGGATCACTCCGGGGCTATGGCTACACCTTC. The chain joins TRBV4-3 to TRBJ1-2, with D perhaps TRBD1 (6 bases). V was pared by 4 bases and J by 4 bases, with 22 bases between. The CDR3 covers 17 residues. Germline values: CDR1 LGHNA, CDR2 YSLEER.